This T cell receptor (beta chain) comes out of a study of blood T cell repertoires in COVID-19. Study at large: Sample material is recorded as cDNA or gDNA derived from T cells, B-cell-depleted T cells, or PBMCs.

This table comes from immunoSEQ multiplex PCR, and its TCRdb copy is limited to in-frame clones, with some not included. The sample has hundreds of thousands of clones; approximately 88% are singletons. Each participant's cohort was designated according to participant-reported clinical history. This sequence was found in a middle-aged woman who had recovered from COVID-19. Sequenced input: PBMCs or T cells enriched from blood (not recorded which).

The CDR3 DNA follows: TGTGCCAGCAGCCTAACCCAGGGCACCGGGGAGCTGTTTTTT. It codes for CASSLTQGTGELFF. The chain joins TRBV3-1 (or the pseudogene TRBV3-2) to TRBJ2-2, with a tentative D call TRBD1 (5 bases). V gave up 4 bases and J gave up 4 bases, with 10 bases separating them. Germline assignment: CDR1 LGHDT and CDR2 YNNKEL (reference sequence). The CDR3 spans 14 residues.